One sample yielded the 25 T cell receptor beta chains listed below, sequenced in a study of T cells in localized non-small cell lung cancer (dated by TCRdb to the early 2020s). Libraries were made using the immunoSEQ multiplex PCR assay. TCRdb obtained this table from immuneACCESS and retained in-frame rearrangements with V and J assigned. These tables miss some clones; where compared with another copy, unresolved V genes account for less than half of the shortfall, and the remainder is unexplained. Across this sample there are several thousand clones, with 92% seen only once. The ten largest clones capture 3.5% to 5% of the sample. Sequenced here: peripheral blood mononuclear cells, sampled before any cancer treatment. The receptors originated from a male donor older than 55 with stage II lung adenocarcinoma.

The gene calls are TRBV7-3 and TRBJ2-5; the D gene is possibly TRBD1 (5 bases). The CDR3 is 15 residues long. Germline V CDR1 and CDR2: SGHTA, FQGTGA. V shed 0 bases and J shed 2 bases, with 10 bases lying between them. The CDR3 here is CASSLTGHGQETQYF. CDR3 in DNA: TGTGCCAGCAGCTTAACCGGACACGGACAAGAGACCCAGTACTTC.

This clone showed up just a few times. The chain's CDR3 is CASSLDRGRGQYF. CDR3 coding DNA: TGTGCCAGCAGCCTAGACAGGGGGCGTGGGCAGTACTTC. The genes are TRBV11-1 and TRBJ2-7; 10 bases align to TRBD1. Germline CDR1 SGHAT, CDR2 FQDESV (reference sequence). The CDR3 contains 13 residues. The junction had 7 bases not matched to a gene; V was cut back by 5 bases and J by 9 bases.

In its sample, this clone was seen once. The chain uses TRBV7-9 and TRBJ1-3; possible D gene TRBD1, 6 bases. The CDR3 runs to 14 residues. Germline V gene sequence: CDR1 SEHNR, CDR2 FQNEAQ (reference sequence). Deletions cut 1 base from V and 4 bases from J, with 8 bases between. The CDR3 sequence: CASSLGDKGNTIYF. The CDR3 coding sequence is TGTGCCAGCAGCTTAGGGGACAAGGGAAACACCATATATTTT.

This chain uses TRBV7-3 with TRBJ1-3; D might be TRBD1 (5 bases). Trimming left V 5 bases short and J 4 bases short, with 9 bases between. The length of the CDR3 is 13 residues. CDR1 and CDR2 (germline): SGHTA, FQGTGA. The CDR3 nucleotides are TGTGCCAGCAGCCCCCGGGACGGAAACACCATATATTTT. It specifies CASSPRDGNTIYF. Filled out from reference TRBV7-3 and TRBJ1-3, the complete variable domain reads GAGVSQTPSNKVTEKGKYVELRCDPISGHTALYWYRQSLGQGPEFLIYFQGTGAADDSGLPNDRFFAVRPEGSVSTLKIQRTERGDSAVYLCASSPRDGNTIYFGEGSWLTVV.

This sequence joins TRBV7-2 and TRBJ1-5; D is unresolved. From germline, CDR1 is SGHTA and CDR2 FQGNSA. CDR3 length equals 15 residues. Trimming took 1 base from V and 5 from J, leaving 12 bases between them. As DNA, the CDR3 is TGTGCCAGCAGCTTAGTCGGGAACACCGATCAGCCCCAGCATTTT. It specifies CASSLVGNTDQPQHF.

The rearrangement joins TRBV4-3 to TRBJ1-6, with D uncertain. Trimming pared 0 bases from V and 10 bases from J, leaving 16 bases between. This CDR3 has 16 amino acids. Germline CDR1 and CDR2: LGHNA and YSLEER. In DNA, the CDR3 is TGCGCCAGCAGCCAAGATCTGCGAGGGTTTCGATCACCCCTCCACTTT. It yields the protein CASSQDLRGFRSPLHF.

The count of this clone is one. This rearrangement joins TRBV30 to TRBJ2-5; 8 positions agree with TRBD1. The V gene's germline CDR1 is GTSNPN and CDR2 SVGIG (reference sequence). The V gene end was trimmed by 1 base and the J gene end by 9 bases; junction bases not matched to a gene: 4. The CDR3 sequence is 12 residues long. The CDR3 is CAWSDRGLSQYF. DNA of the CDR3: TGTGCCTGGAGTGACAGGGGGTTGTCCCAGTACTTC.

To note about this clone: One junction end disagrees with the germline gene, perhaps due to a read error. This rearrangement joins TRBV7-3 to TRBJ2-5; possibly TRBD2 for D (5 bases). The CDR3 has 15 residues. Looked up from germline, CDR1 is SGHTA and CDR2 is FQGTGA. The DNA of the CDR3 is TGCGCCAGCAGCCAAGATCGCGCGGGTATAGGGACCCAGTACTTC. It yields the protein CASSQDRAGIGTQYF.

The chain joins TRBV4-1 to TRBJ2-4; D remains unclear. The germline gives CDR1 MGHRA, CDR2 YSYEKL. This CDR3 contains 15 residues. V gave up 2 bases and J gave up 0 bases, with 8 bases separating them. The CDR3 DNA reads TGCGCCAGCAGCCAATCTCACTTAGCCAAAAACATTCAGTACTTC. Translated, it gives CASSQSHLAKNIQYF.

The rearrangement uses TRBV4-3 and TRBJ2-7; 8 bases are a match to TRBD1. Germline CDR1 LGHNA, CDR2 YSLEER. The CDR3 contains 19 residues. Losses at the gene ends were 1 base for V and 3 bases for J; bases not matched to a gene: 17. The CDR3 region is CASSQGGSTGGLNRYEQYF. CDR3 sequence (DNA): TGCGCCAGCAGCCAAGGGGGTTCCACAGGGGGACTTAACCGCTACGAGCAGTACTTC.

The CDR3 DNA sequence: TGTGCCTGTCCTCAACCGGCTGGAAACACCATATATTTT. Its translation: CACPQPAGNTIYF. V and J are TRBV30 and TRBJ1-3; D gene uncertain. The germline V gene has CDR1 GTSNPN and CDR2 SVGIG (reference sequence). The CDR3 totals 13 residues. The V end lost 6 bases, the J end lost 2 bases, and 11 bases lay between the germline ends.

This sequence joins TRBV11-2 and TRBJ2-7, with 8 bases lining up with TRBD1. The V gene's germline CDR1 is SGHAT and CDR2 FQNNGV. The CDR3 loop spans 15 amino acids. V lost 3 bases to trimming and J lost 2 bases; unmatched junction nucleotides: 6. DNA for the CDR3: TGTGCCAGCAGCTTCATGTCAGGGGGCCCCTACGAGCAGTACTTC. This gives the protein CASSFMSGGPYEQYF.

The chain joins TRBV27 to TRBJ1-2; weak D call: TRBD1 (6 bases). The germline V gene has CDR1 MNHEY and CDR2 SMNVEV (reference sequence). V lost 6 bases, J lost 4 bases, and 15 bases lay in between. The CDR3 length is 14 residues. This CDR3 reads CASRNREPGYGYTF. As DNA, the CDR3 is TGTGCCAGCAGAAACAGGGAACCTGGCTATGGCTACACCTTC.

This clone came up once. The rearrangement joins TRBV7-9 to TRBJ2-3, with 7 positions matching TRBD1. Germline CDR1 SEHNR, CDR2 FQNEAQ (reference sequence). CDR3 size: 14 residues. The V and J ends lost 5 bases and 3 bases, in that order; junction bases with no gene match: 5. CDR3 residues: CASSPGQSTDTQYF. CDR3 in DNA: TGTGCCAGCAGCCCGGGACAGAGTACAGATACGCAGTATTTT.

The rearrangement joins TRBV4-1 to TRBJ1-4; D gene ambiguous. Germline V lookup: CDR1 MGHRA, CDR2 YSYEKL. The CDR3 totals 11 residues. Trimming pared 5 bases from V and 6 bases from J, leaving 4 bases between. The DNA for the CDR3 is TGCGCCAGCAGCTCTGATGAAAAACTGTTTTTT. Its translation is CASSSDEKLFF.

This chain joins TRBV30 and TRBJ1-2; D is perhaps TRBD1 (5 bases). Germline V gene lookup returns CDR1 GTSNPN and CDR2 SVGIG (reference sequence). The CDR3 covers 12 residues. The V end lost 2 bases, the J end lost 8 bases, and 12 bases lay between the germline ends. The CDR3 spells CAWSLGPGGYTF. CDR3 coding DNA: TGTGCCTGGAGTTTGGGGCCAGGCGGCTACACCTTC. Drawing the rest from reference TRBV30 and TRBJ1-2, the complete variable domain is SQTIHQWPATLVQPVGSPLSLECTVEGTSNPNLYWYRQAAGRGLQLLFYSVGIGQISSEVPQNLSASRPQDRQFILSSKKLLLSDSGFYLCAWSLGPGGYTFGSGTRLTVV.

This chain links TRBV2 with TRBJ2-3; TRBD2 is a possible D gene (7 bases). Trimming pared 10 bases from V and 1 base from J, leaving 18 bases between. In germline, CDR1 is SNHLY, CDR2 FYNNEI. The CDR3 is made up of 15 amino acids. The CDR3 sequence: CANQKGGAGTDTQYF. The CDR3 DNA reads TGTGCCAACCAAAAAGGGGGGGCCGGCACAGATACGCAGTATTTT.

The chain couples TRBV5-8 to TRBJ1-1; TRBD1 matches at 10 bases. J lost 3 bases, V lost 5 bases, and 7 bases had no gene match. Per germline, CDR1 SGHTS and CDR2 YDEGEE. CDR3 length: 15 amino acids. The DNA of the CDR3 is TGTGCCAGCAGTTTGAACGGACAGGGGGACACTGAAGCTTTCTTT. It specifies CASSLNGQGDTEAFF. Based on the CDR3 plus reference TRBV5-8 and TRBJ1-1, the full variable domain is EAGVTQSPTHLIKTRGQQATLRCSPISGHTSVYWYQQALGLGLQFLLWYDEGEERNRGNFPPRFSGRQFPNYSSELNVNALELEDSALYLCASSLNGQGDTEAFFGQGTRLTVV.

The V gene is TRBV6-6, the J gene TRBJ2-1, with D unresolved. V was cut by 5 bases and J by 9 bases, with 8 bases left in between. The length of the CDR3 is 11 residues. Germline lookup yields CDR1 MNHNY and CDR2 SVGAGI (reference sequence). CDR3 amino acids: CASSTVGEQFF. CDR3 coding DNA: TGTGCCAGCAGTACAGTAGGTGAGCAGTTCTTC.

J is TRBJ2-1 and V is TRBV15; D remains unclear. Germline loops: CDR1 LNHNV, CDR2 YYDKDF (reference sequence). The CDR3 runs 14 residues. V was trimmed by 2 bases and J by 10 bases, leaving 15 bases between them. CDR3 loop: CATSRSSSSPEQFF. CDR3 nucleotide sequence: TGTGCCACCAGCAGATCCTCTAGTTCCCCGGAGCAGTTCTTC.

CDR3 loop: CASSVASSSYNEQFF. CDR3 coding DNA: TGTGCCAGCAGCGTAGCGAGCAGCTCCTACAATGAGCAGTTCTTC. The V call is TRBV9, the J call TRBJ2-1; no reliable D call. CDR3 length: 15 residues. Trimming cost V 0 bases and J 0 bases, with 7 bases left between them. Germline V gene data show CDR1 as SGDLS and CDR2 as YYNGEE.

The V gene is TRBV7-2, the J gene TRBJ1-3, with a tentative D call TRBD1 (5 bases). The CDR3 contains 14 residues. V lost 2 bases to trimming and J lost 0 bases, with 5 bases between them. CDR1 is SGHTA and CDR2 is FQGNSA in the germline V gene. The CDR3 nucleotides read TGTGCCAGCAGCTTACAGGGCTCTGGAAACACCATATATTTT. It is translated as CASSLQGSGNTIYF.

The rearrangement links TRBV6-6 to TRBJ1-2; no definite D call. The germline V gene has CDR1 MNHNY and CDR2 SVGAGI (reference sequence). Trimming removed 9 bases from V and 0 bases from J, with 5 bases in between. The CDR3 sequence is 11 residues long. The CDR3 protein is CASRANYGYTF. The CDR3 DNA sequence: TGTGCCAGTAGAGCTAACTATGGCTACACCTTC.

As for this clone: At one of its ends the junction is not consistent with the germline gene, which may arise from a read error. The V and J genes are TRBV7-9 and TRBJ1-3; D remains unclear. The CDR3 runs to 14 residues. The germline V gene has CDR1 SEHNR and CDR2 FQNEAQ (reference sequence). In DNA, the CDR3 is TGTGCCAGCAGCCTAGCGAGCTCTGGAAACACCATATATTTT. This translates into CASSLASSGNTIYF.

This chain connects TRBV7-2 to TRBJ1-2; D not certain. From germline, CDR1 is SGHTA and CDR2 FQGNSA. This CDR3 region has 18 residues. V shed 2 bases and J shed 6 bases, with 25 bases lying between them. The CDR3 bases are TGTGCCAGCAGCTTATCGTCTATTTCCCGACCCCTCTATCATGGCTACACCTTC. Amino acids: CASSLSSISRPLYHGYTF.